This T cell receptor beta chain was identified in a study of regulatory T cells in long-lasting Graves disease. Study-wide points: The study found TRBV28, TRBJ1-2 and TRBJ2-5 favored in persistent disease.

Arm-PCR with iRepertoire HTBI primers amplified the CDR3 regions for these TCR beta libraries. MiXCR, run by TCRdb on the multiplex PCR reads, gives a single entry per CDR3 protein. The repertoire holds hundreds of thousands of distinct CDR3 sequences, with 16% as singletons. Time point in this sample: newly diagnosed GD, antithyroid drugs for less than 3 months. Extracted PBMC RNA gave rise to the TCR library. Those enrolled as patients came out of an endocrinology department in Xi'an, China. Peripheral blood, about 8.8 milliliters of it, was drawn into EDTA tubes. V dropped 5 bases and J dropped 0; count of bases not matched to a gene: 7. Germline V CDR1 and CDR2: DFQATT, SNEGSKA (reference sequence). The CDR3 length is 14 residues. This clonotype was observed many times. Its specificity is unknown. A further study also used this sample, focusing on T cells in Graves' hyperthyroidism and ophthalmopathy. This second study says: Most expanded thyroid clonotypes above 0.001 also appeared in blood.

J is TRBJ2-7 and V is TRBV20-1; TRBD2 aligns across 7 bases. The sequence was obtained from a woman younger than 45 with Graves disease. The sample consisted of peripheral blood mononuclear cells (PBMCs), taken at new diagnosis, from a patient treated with antithyroid drugs. The CDR3 here is CSALGLGGSYEQYF. CDR3 DNA: TGCAGTGCTCTCGGACTAGGAGGCTCCTACGAGCAGTACTTC.